The 7 T cell receptor beta chains listed next were all sequenced from one sample in a study of T cells after yellow fever vaccination. Each CDR3 protein gets one entry after TCRdb re-called the 5' RACE reads with MiXCR. The data hold roughly 120,000 distinct CDR3 sequences, with under 8% observed a single time. Source: CD4+ T cells sorted from PBMCs, taken more than 8 days after the first yellow fever vaccination. The receptors shown here come from a man aged 18 to 29 who received the YFV17D yellow fever vaccine.

This clonotype was recorded at least ten times. This chain joins TRBV24-1 and TRBJ1-1; 11 bases are shared with TRBD1. Unmatched junction bases numbered 2, after V lost 3 bases and J lost 0 bases. CDR3 length equals 16 residues. Germline V gene data show CDR1 as KGHDR and CDR2 as SFDVKD. The CDR3 sequence is CATSDGGQGVNTEAFF. The CDR3 bases are TGTGCCACCAGTGATGGGGGACAGGGGGTGAACACTGAAGCTTTCTTT.

This clonotype showed up many times. The chain joins TRBV5-8 to TRBJ1-1; D unresolved. The CDR3 covers 13 residues. The V end lost 1 base, the J end lost 3 bases, and 7 bases lay between the germline ends. CDR1 is SGHTS and CDR2 is YDEGEE in the germline V gene. DNA for the CDR3: TGTGCCAGCAGCTTGTTCCGGGACACTGAAGCTTTCTTT. Translated, it gives CASSLFRDTEAFF.

This clonotype was recorded many times. The CDR3 reads CASSPEANVLTF. Written as DNA, the CDR3 is TGCGCCAGCAGCCCCGAGGCCAACGTCCTGACTTTC. The genes are TRBV5-1 and TRBJ2-6; D gene uncertain. From germline, CDR1 is SGHRS and CDR2 YFSETQ. This CDR3 is 12 amino acids long. Trimming removed 4 bases at V and 6 bases at J, with 5 bases between.

At least ten counts were recorded for this clonotype. This sequence joins TRBV7-3 and TRBJ2-3; 9 positions match TRBD2. The junction had 1 base not matched to a gene; V was cut back by 3 bases and J by 3 bases. In germline, CDR1 is SGHTA, CDR2 FQGTGA. The CDR3 spans 14 residues. This CDR3 is CASSFGLATDTQYF. CDR3 nucleotides: TGTGCCAGCAGCTTCGGACTAGCGACAGATACGCAGTATTTT.

At least ten counts were recorded for this clonotype. The chain joins TRBV6-2 or TRBV6-3 to TRBJ2-5; a weak D match, TRBD2 (5 bases). Trimming removed 6 bases at V and 5 bases at J, with 10 bases between. The V gene's germline CDR1 is MNHEY and CDR2 SVGEGT. The CDR3 covers 12 residues. CDR3 residues: CASSPGLETQYF. In DNA, the CDR3 is TGTGCCAGCAGCCCCGGACTGGAGACCCAGTACTTC.

The rearrangement uses TRBV20-1 and TRBJ2-1; D remains ambiguous. Germline lookup yields CDR1 DFQATT and CDR2 SNEGSKA (reference sequence). Between the trimmed V and J ends, which lost 0 bases and 8 bases, there was a span of 20 bases. This CDR3 comprises 16 residues. CDR3 in DNA: TGCAGTGCTAGAGATCTGACGAGGTCGTGGTCGGATGAGCAGTTCTTC. This translates into CSARDLTRSWSDEQFF.

This clonotype came up many times. This chain links TRBV5-1 with TRBJ2-3; no clear D gene. This CDR3 spans 15 amino acids. Trimming removed 0 bases from V and 6 bases from J, with 14 bases in between. Germline loops: CDR1 SGHRS, CDR2 YFSETQ. The chain's CDR3 is CASSLARSLGDTQYF. The CDR3 DNA sequence: TGCGCCAGCAGCTTGGCCAGGAGCCTGGGGGATACGCAGTATTTT.